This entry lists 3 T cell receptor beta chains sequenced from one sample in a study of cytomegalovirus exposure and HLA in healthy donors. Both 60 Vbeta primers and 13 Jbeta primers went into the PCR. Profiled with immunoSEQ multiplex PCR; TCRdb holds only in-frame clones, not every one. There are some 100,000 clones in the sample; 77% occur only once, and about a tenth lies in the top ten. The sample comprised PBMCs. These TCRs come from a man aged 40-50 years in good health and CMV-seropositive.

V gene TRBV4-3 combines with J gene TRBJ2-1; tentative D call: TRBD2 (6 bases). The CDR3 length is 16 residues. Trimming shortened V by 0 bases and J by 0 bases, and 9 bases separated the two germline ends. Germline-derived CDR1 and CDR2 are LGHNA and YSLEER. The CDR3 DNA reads TGCGCCAGCAGCCAAGATTTGACTAGCTCCTACAATGAGCAGTTCTTC. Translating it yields CASSQDLTSSYNEQFF.

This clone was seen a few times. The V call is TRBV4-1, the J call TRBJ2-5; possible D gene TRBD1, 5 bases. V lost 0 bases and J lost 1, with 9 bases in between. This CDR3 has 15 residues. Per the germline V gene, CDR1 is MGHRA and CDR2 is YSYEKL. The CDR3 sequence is CASSQDPTAQETQYF. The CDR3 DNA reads TGCGCCAGCAGCCAAGATCCGACAGCCCAAGAGACCCAGTACTTC.

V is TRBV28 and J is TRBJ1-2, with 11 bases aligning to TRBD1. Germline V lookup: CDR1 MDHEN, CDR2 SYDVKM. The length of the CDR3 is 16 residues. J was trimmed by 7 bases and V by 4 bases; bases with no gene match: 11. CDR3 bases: TGTGCCAGCAGTTACAACGCGTTGGGACAGGGGGGTGGCTACACCTTC. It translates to CASSYNALGQGGGYTF.